This record covers a single T cell receptor (beta chain). These data originate in a study of blood T cell repertoires in COVID-19. Measured with immunoSEQ multiplex PCR; TCRdb has only the in-frame clones, and not every one. Among 52,000 or so clones listed, about 76% were seen once. CDR3 size: 16 residues. J gave up 2 bases and V 5 bases, and 12 bases lay outside the gene matches. Germline V CDR1 and CDR2: SGHRS, YFSETQ. This TCR was sampled from a middle-aged man with active or convalescent COVID-19. Sequenced: peripheral blood. The chain combines TRBV5-1 with TRBJ2-7, with TRBD1 matching over 8 bases. CDR3 nucleotides: TGCGCCAGCAGAAACGCGGGACAGGAGTACACCTACGAGCAGTACTTC. Translated, it gives CASRNAGQEYTYEQYF.